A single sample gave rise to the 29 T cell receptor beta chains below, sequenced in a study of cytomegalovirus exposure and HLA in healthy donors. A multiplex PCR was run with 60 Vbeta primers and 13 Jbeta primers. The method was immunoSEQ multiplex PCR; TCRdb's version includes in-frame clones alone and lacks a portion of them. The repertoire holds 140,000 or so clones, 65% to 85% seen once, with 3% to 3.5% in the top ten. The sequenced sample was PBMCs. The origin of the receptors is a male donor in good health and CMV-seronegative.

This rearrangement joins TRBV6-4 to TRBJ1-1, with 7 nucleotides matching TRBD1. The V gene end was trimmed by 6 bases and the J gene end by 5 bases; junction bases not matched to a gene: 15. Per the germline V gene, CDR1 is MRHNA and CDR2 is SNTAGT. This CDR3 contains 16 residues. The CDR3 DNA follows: TGTGCCAGCAGCAGGGGGAGAATCGGAGGTCCTACTGAAGCTTTCTTT. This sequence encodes CASSRGRIGGPTEAFF.

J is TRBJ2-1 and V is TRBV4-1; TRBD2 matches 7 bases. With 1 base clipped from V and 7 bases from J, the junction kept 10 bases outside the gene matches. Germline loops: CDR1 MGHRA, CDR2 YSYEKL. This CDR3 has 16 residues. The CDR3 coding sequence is TGCGCCAGCAGCCAAGTCCATCTAGCGGTAGAAAATGAGCAGTTCTTC. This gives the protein CASSQVHLAVENEQFF.

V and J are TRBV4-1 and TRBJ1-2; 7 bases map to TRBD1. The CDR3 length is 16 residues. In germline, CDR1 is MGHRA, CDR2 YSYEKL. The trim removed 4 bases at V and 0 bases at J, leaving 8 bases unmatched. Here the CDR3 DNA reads TGCGCCAGCAGCCCAACCCCGGGACAGACTAACTATGGCTACACCTTC. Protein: CASSPTPGQTNYGYTF.

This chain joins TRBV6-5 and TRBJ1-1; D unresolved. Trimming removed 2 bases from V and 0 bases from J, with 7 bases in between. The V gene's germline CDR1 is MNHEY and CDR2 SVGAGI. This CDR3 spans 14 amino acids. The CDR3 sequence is CASSYEPMNTEAFF. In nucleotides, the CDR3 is TGTGCCAGCAGTTACGAACCTATGAACACTGAAGCTTTCTTT.

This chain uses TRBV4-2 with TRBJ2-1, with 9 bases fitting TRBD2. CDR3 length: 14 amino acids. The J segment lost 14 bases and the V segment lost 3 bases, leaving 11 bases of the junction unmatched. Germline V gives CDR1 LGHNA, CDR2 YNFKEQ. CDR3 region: CASSQDSGSLAEFF. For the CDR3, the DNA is TGTGCCAGCAGCCAGGATAGCGGGAGCCTAGCGGAGTTCTTC.

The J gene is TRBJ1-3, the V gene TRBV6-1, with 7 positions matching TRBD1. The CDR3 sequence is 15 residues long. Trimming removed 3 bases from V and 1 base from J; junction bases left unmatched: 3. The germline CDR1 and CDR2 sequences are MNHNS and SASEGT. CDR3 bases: TGTGCCAGCAGTGATGGGACAGCTTCTGGAAACACCATATATTTT. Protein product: CASSDGTASGNTIYF.

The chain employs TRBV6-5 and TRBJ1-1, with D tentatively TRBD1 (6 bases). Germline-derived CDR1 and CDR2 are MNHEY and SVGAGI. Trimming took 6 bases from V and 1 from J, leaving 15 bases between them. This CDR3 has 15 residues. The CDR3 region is CASSPRGQRNTEAFF. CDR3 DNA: TGTGCCAGCAGCCCCCGGGGACAAAGGAACACTGAAGCTTTCTTT.

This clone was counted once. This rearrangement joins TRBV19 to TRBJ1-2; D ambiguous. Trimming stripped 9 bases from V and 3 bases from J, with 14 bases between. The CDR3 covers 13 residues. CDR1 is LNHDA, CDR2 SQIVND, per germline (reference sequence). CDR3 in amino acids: CASVDTGDYGYTF. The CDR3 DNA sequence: TGTGCCAGCGTAGACACCGGGGACTATGGCTACACCTTC.

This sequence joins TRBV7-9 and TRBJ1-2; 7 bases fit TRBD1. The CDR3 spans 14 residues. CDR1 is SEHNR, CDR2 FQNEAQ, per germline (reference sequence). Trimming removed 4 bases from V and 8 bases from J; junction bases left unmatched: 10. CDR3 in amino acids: CASSSDRQGRGYTF. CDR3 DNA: TGTGCCAGCAGCTCAGACCGACAGGGAAGAGGCTACACCTTC. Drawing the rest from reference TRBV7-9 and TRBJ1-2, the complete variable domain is DTGVSQNPRHKITKRGQNVTFRCDPISEHNRLYWYRQTLGQGPEFLTYFQNEAQLEKSRLLSDRFSAERPKGSFSTLEIQRTEQGDSAMYLCASSSDRQGRGYTFGSGTRLTVV.

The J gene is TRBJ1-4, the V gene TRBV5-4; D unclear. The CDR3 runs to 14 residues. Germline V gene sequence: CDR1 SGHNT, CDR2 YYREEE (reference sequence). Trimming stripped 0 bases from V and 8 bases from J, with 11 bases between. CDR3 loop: CASSLDQGREKLFF. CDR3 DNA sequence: TGTGCCAGCAGCTTGGACCAAGGGAGGGAAAAACTGTTTTTT. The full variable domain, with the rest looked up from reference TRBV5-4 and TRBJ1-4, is ETGVTQSPTHLIKTRGQQVTLRCSSQSGHNTVSWYQQALGQGPQFIFQYYREEENGRGNFPPRFSGLQFPNYSSELNVNALELDDSALYLCASSLDQGREKLFFGSGTQLSVL.

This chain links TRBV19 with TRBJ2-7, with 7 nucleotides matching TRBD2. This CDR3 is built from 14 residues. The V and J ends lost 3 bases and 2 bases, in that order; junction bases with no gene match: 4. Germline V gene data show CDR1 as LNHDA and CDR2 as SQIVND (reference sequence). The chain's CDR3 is CASSMSGGPYEQYF. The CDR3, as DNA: TGTGCCAGTAGTATGTCGGGGGGACCCTACGAGCAGTACTTC.

In nucleotides, the CDR3 is TGTGCCAGTAGTTTCAGGGGGCCTCGGGGCAATCAGCCCCAGCATTTT. Translating it yields CASSFRGPRGNQPQHF. The rearrangement uses TRBV19 and TRBJ1-5, with TRBD1 identical over 8 bases. The V segment lost 5 bases and the J segment 2 bases; nucleotides outside the gene matches: 8. The CDR3 covers 16 residues. The germline V gene has CDR1 LNHDA and CDR2 SQIVND (reference sequence).

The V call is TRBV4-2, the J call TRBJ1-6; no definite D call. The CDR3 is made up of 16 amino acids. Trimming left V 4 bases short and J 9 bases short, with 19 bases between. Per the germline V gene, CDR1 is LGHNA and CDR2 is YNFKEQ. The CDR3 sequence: CASSPVAGSEGSPLHF. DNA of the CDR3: TGTGCCAGCAGCCCCGTCGCGGGTTCAGAGGGTTCACCCCTCCACTTT.

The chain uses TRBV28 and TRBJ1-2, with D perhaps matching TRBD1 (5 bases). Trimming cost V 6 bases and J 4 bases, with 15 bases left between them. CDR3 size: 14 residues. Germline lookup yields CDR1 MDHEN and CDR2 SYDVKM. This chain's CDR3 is CASSARDVGYGYTF. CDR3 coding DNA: TGTGCCAGCAGCGCGCGGGACGTCGGCTATGGCTACACCTTC.

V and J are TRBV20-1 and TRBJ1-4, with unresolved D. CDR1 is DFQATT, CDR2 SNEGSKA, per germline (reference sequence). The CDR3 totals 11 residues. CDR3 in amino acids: CSSSTNEKLFF. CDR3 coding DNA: TGCAGCTCTTCAACTAATGAAAAACTGTTTTTT.

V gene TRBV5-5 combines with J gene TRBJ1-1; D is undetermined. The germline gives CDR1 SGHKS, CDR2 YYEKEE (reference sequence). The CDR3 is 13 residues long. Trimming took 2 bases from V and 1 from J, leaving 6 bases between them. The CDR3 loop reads CASSFEGNTEAFF. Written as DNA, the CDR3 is TGTGCCAGCAGCTTTGAGGGGAACACTGAAGCTTTCTTT. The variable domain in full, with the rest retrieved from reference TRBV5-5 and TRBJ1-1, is DAGVTQSPTHLIKTRGQQVTLRCSPISGHKSVSWYQQVLGQGPQFIFQYYEKEERGRGNFPDRFSARQFPNYSSELNVNALLLGDSALYLCASSFEGNTEAFFGQGTRLTVV.

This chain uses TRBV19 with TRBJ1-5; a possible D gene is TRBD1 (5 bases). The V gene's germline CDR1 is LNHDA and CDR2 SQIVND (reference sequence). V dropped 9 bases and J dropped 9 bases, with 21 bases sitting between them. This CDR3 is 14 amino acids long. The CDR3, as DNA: TGTGCCAGCGACGTACGATCAGGGTTTCGGCCCCAGCATTTT. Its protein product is CASDVRSGFRPQHF.

The CDR3: CASSSTTVNTEAFF. CDR3 DNA sequence: TGTGCCAGCAGCTCAACCACGGTGAACACTGAAGCTTTCTTT. The chain combines TRBV27 with TRBJ1-1; D unclear. The CDR3 extends over 14 amino acids. V lost 6 bases to trimming and J lost 0 bases, with 11 bases between them. CDR1 MNHEY and CDR2 SMNVEV come from the germline V gene (reference sequence).

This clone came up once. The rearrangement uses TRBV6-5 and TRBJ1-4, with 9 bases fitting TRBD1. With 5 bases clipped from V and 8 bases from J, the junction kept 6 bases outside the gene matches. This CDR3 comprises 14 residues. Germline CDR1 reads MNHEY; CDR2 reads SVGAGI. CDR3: CASSTGTGNEKLFF. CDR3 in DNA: TGTGCCAGCAGTACCGGGACAGGGAACGAAAAACTGTTTTTT.

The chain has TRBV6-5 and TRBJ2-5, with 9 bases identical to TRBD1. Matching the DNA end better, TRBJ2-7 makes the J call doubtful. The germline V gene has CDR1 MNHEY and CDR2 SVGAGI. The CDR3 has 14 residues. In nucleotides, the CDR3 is TGTGCCAGCAGTTCCGGGACAGGGTACGACGAGCAGTACTTC. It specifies CASSSGTGYDEQYF.

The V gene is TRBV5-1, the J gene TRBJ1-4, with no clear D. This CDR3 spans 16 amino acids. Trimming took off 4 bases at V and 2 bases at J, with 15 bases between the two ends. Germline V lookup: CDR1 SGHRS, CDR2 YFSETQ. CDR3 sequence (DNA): TGCGCCAGCAGCCCCTCCCCGGGGAGGACTAATGAAAAACTGTTTTTT. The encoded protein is CASSPSPGRTNEKLFF.

The CDR3 bases are TGTGCCAGCAGCTTGGGGACAGGCCGCGGGAGAGAAAAACTGTTTTTT. It encodes CASSLGTGRGREKLFF. The genes are TRBV7-8 and TRBJ1-4, with TRBD1 identical over 8 bases. Germline trimming cut 3 bases from V and 8 bases from J; bases unmatched to any gene: 11. The CDR3 spans 16 residues. CDR1 is SGHVS and CDR2 is FQNEAQ in the germline V gene.

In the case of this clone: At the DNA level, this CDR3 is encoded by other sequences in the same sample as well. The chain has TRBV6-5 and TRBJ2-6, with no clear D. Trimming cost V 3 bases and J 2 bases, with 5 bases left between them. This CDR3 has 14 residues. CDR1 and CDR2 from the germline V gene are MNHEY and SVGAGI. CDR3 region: CASSYGTGANVLTF. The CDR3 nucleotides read TGTGCCAGCAGTTATGGCACTGGGGCCAACGTCCTGACTTTC.

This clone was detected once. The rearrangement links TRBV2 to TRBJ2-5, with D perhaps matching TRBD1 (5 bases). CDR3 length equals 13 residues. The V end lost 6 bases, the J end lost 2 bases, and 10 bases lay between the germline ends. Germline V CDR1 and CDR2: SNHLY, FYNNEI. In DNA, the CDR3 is TGTGCCAGCAGACAGGTTTTACAAGAGACCCAGTACTTC. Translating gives CASRQVLQETQYF.

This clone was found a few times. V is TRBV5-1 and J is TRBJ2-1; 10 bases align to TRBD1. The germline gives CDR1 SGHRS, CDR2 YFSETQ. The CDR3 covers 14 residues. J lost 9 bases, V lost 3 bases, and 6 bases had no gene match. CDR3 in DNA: TGCGCCAGCAGCTGGGTGACAGGGGGCCTTGAGCAGTTCTTC. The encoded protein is CASSWVTGGLEQFF.

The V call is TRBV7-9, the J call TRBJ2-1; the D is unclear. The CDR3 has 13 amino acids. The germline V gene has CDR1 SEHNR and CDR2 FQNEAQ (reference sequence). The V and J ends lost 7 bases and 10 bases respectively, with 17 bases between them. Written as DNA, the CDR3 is TGTGCCAGCACCATCTCGGCTAGTTTCGAGCAGTTCTTC. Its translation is CASTISASFEQFF.

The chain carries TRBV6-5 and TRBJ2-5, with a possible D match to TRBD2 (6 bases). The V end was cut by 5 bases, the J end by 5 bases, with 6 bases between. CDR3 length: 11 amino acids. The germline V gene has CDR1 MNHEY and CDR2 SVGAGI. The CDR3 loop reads CASSRGETQYF. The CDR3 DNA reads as TGTGCCAGCAGTCGGGGGGAGACCCAGTACTTC.

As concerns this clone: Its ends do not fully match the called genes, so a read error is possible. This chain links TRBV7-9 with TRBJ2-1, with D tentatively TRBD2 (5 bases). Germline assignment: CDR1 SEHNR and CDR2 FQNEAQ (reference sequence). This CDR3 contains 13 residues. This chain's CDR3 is CSSSGGSASEQFF. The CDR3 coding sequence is TGTTCCAGCAGTGGTGGGAGTGCTAGTGAGCAGTTCTTC.

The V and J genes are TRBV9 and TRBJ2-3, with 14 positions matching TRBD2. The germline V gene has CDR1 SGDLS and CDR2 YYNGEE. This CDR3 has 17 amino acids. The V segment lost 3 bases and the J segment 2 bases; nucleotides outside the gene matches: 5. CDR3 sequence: CASSGGLAGAHTDTQYF. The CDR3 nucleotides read TGTGCCAGCAGCGGGGGACTAGCGGGGGCCCACACAGATACGCAGTATTTT.